The rows below give T cell receptor beta chains drawn from one sample of a study of cytomegalovirus exposure and HLA in healthy donors. Here immunoSEQ multiplex PCR was the method, and the copy in TCRdb shows in-frame clones only, minus some. The sample holds over 150,000 clones, nearly 90% seen once. Input material: PBMCs. The source is a woman between 18 and 29 years old in good health and CMV-seropositive. Each CDR3 is given with its conserved first and last residue. Fields, in order: clone size, V gene, J gene, D gene, CDR3 protein, CDR3 DNA. The D gene is left open where the match is weak. Size tells how often a clone was seen (once, few, many) or the class of an expanded clone, and some rows leave it out.

clone_size: -; v_call: TRBV28; j_call: TRBJ1-3; d_call: -; cdr3_aa: CASRSGFNTIYF; cdr3_nt: TGTGCCAGCAGGTCAGGGTTTAACACCATATATTTT
clone_size: -; v_call: TRBV18; j_call: TRBJ1-1; d_call: -; cdr3_aa: CATLGGVNTEAFF; cdr3_nt: TGTGCCACCCTCGGAGGCGTGAACACTGAAGCTTTCTTT
clone_size: -; v_call: TRBV4-3; j_call: TRBJ1-1; d_call: TRBD1; cdr3_aa: CASSLSRGPYTEAFF; cdr3_nt: TGCGCCAGCAGTCTTTCCAGGGGGCCCTACACTGAAGCTTTCTTT
clone_size: -; v_call: TRBV4-1; j_call: TRBJ2-1; d_call: TRBD2; cdr3_aa: CASDQRTSGRYEGEQFF; cdr3_nt: TGCGCCAGCGACCAGCGGACTAGCGGGAGATATGAAGGTGAGCAGTTCTTC
clone_size: -; v_call: TRBV28; j_call: TRBJ1-1; d_call: -; cdr3_aa: CASSFRGESTEAFF; cdr3_nt: TGTGCCAGCAGTTTCAGGGGAGAGAGCACTGAAGCTTTCTTT
clone_size: -; v_call: TRBV7-3; j_call: TRBJ1-1; d_call: -; cdr3_aa: CASSMARGTEAFF; cdr3_nt: TGTGCCAGCAGCATGGCGCGGGGTACTGAAGCTTTCTTT
clone_size: -; v_call: TRBV4-1; j_call: TRBJ1-3; d_call: -; cdr3_aa: CASSPVGLASGNTIYF; cdr3_nt: TGCGCCAGCAGCCCTGTGGGCCTGGCTTCTGGAAACACCATATATTTT
clone_size: -; v_call: TRBV30; j_call: TRBJ1-1; d_call: TRBD1; cdr3_aa: CAWSGQVGTEAFF; cdr3_nt: TGTGCCTGGAGCGGACAGGTCGGGACTGAAGCTTTCTTT
clone_size: -; v_call: TRBV9; j_call: TRBJ1-1; d_call: TRBD1; cdr3_aa: CASSAPGRSGGPMNTEAFF; cdr3_nt: TGTGCCAGCAGCGCCCCGGGGAGGTCAGGGGGCCCCATGAACACTGAAGCTTTCTTT
clone_size: -; v_call: TRBV13; j_call: TRBJ2-7; d_call: TRBD1; cdr3_aa: CASSSTRTGEAHEQYF; cdr3_nt: TGTGCCAGCAGCTCGACAAGGACAGGGGAGGCCCACGAGCAGTACTTC
clone_size: -; v_call: TRBV2; j_call: TRBJ2-6; d_call: -; cdr3_aa: CASSAVSNVLTF; cdr3_nt: TGTGCCAGCAGTGCTGTTTCCAACGTCCTGACTTTC
clone_size: -; v_call: TRBV7-2; j_call: TRBJ1-2; d_call: TRBD1; cdr3_aa: CASSPDRGFYGYTF; cdr3_nt: TGTGCCAGCAGCCCGGACAGGGGTTTCTATGGCTACACCTTC
clone_size: -; v_call: TRBV4-3; j_call: TRBJ2-1; d_call: TRBD2; cdr3_aa: CASSQDWAGGQNEQFF; cdr3_nt: TGCGCCAGCAGCCAAGATTGGGCGGGAGGGCAAAATGAGCAGTTCTTC
clone_size: -; v_call: TRBV5-8; j_call: TRBJ1-2; d_call: TRBD1; cdr3_aa: CASSSEVGDRKDPTNYGYTF; cdr3_nt: TGTGCCAGCAGCAGCGAGGTCGGGGACAGAAAAGATCCAACTAACTATGGCTACACCTTC
clone_size: -; v_call: TRBV11-2; j_call: TRBJ2-7; d_call: TRBD1; cdr3_aa: CASSAISGTGTYEQYF; cdr3_nt: TGTGCCAGCAGCGCGATCTCCGGGACAGGGACCTACGAGCAGTACTTC
clone_size: -; v_call: TRBV7-8; j_call: TRBJ2-5; d_call: TRBD2; cdr3_aa: CASSPGLAGQETQYF; cdr3_nt: TGTGCCAGCAGCCCAGGACTAGCGGGACAAGAGACCCAGTACTTC
clone_size: -; v_call: TRBV6-4; j_call: TRBJ2-2; d_call: TRBD2; cdr3_aa: CASKGLAGDTGELFF; cdr3_nt: TGTGCCAGCAAGGGACTAGCGGGAGACACCGGGGAGCTGTTTTTT
clone_size: -; v_call: TRBV6-1; j_call: TRBJ2-3; d_call: -; cdr3_aa: CASSEYMGALPDTQYF; cdr3_nt: TGTGCCAGCAGTGAATATATGGGAGCCCTCCCAGATACGCAGTATTTT
clone_size: -; v_call: TRBV19; j_call: TRBJ2-7; d_call: -; cdr3_aa: CASSMVSVRDHYEQYF; cdr3_nt: TGTGCCAGTAGTATGGTGTCTGTCAGGGATCACTACGAGCAGTACTTC
clone_size: -; v_call: TRBV4-2; j_call: TRBJ2-7; d_call: TRBD2; cdr3_aa: CASSHPKLAGGGEQYF; cdr3_nt: TGTGCCAGCAGCCATCCCAAACTAGCGGGAGGCGGGGAGCAGTACTTC
clone_size: -; v_call: TRBV30; j_call: TRBJ1-4; d_call: -; cdr3_aa: CAWSVGQAHEKLFF; cdr3_nt: TGTGCCTGGAGTGTTGGGCAGGCGCACGAAAAACTGTTTTTT
clone_size: -; v_call: TRBV28; j_call: TRBJ2-7; d_call: TRBD2; cdr3_aa: CASKGLAGGEQYF; cdr3_nt: TGTGCCAGCAAAGGACTAGCGGGAGGCGAGCAGTACTTC
clone_size: -; v_call: TRBV6-5; j_call: TRBJ2-7; d_call: TRBD1; cdr3_aa: CASSSSDRTGQYF; cdr3_nt: TGTGCCAGCAGTTCCTCGGACAGGACGGGGCAGTACTTC
clone_size: once; v_call: TRBV2; j_call: TRBJ1-2; d_call: -; cdr3_aa: CASQSYTF; cdr3_nt: TGTGCCAGCCAGAGCTACACCTTC
clone_size: -; v_call: TRBV19; j_call: TRBJ2-1; d_call: -; cdr3_aa: CASSIGPGWEQFF; cdr3_nt: TGTGCCAGTAGTATCGGGCCAGGGTGGGAGCAGTTCTTC
clone_size: -; v_call: TRBV2; j_call: TRBJ2-1; d_call: TRBD2; cdr3_aa: CASSPTSGRFNEQFF; cdr3_nt: TGTGCCAGCAGTCCGACTAGCGGGAGGTTCAATGAGCAGTTCTTC
clone_size: -; v_call: TRBV5-4; j_call: TRBJ1-1; d_call: -; cdr3_aa: CASSPGSQGMNTEAFF; cdr3_nt: TGTGCCAGCAGCCCCGGGAGCCAGGGAATGAACACTGAAGCTTTCTTT
clone_size: -; v_call: TRBV28; j_call: TRBJ1-2; d_call: TRBD1; cdr3_aa: CASSWTGPGYTF; cdr3_nt: TGTGCCAGCAGTTGGACAGGGCCCGGCTACACCTTC
clone_size: -; v_call: TRBV10-2; j_call: TRBJ2-7; d_call: TRBD2; cdr3_aa: CATTLAGDLYEQYF; cdr3_nt: TGCGCCACTACCTTAGCGGGAGATCTTTACGAGCAGTACTTC
clone_size: -; v_call: TRBV10-3; j_call: TRBJ2-7; d_call: TRBD2; cdr3_aa: CAISDLVAGGEQYF; cdr3_nt: TGTGCCATCAGTGACCTGGTAGCGGGAGGCGAGCAGTACTTC
clone_size: -; v_call: TRBV19; j_call: TRBJ1-2; d_call: TRBD1; cdr3_aa: CASTALPAGGKGGYTF; cdr3_nt: TGTGCCAGTACTGCACTCCCCGCAGGGGGGAAAGGTGGCTACACCTTC
clone_size: -; v_call: TRBV30; j_call: TRBJ2-1; d_call: -; cdr3_aa: CAGRLSSYNEQFF; cdr3_nt: TGTGCCGGGCGTTTAAGCTCCTACAATGAGCAGTTCTTC
clone_size: -; v_call: TRBV20-1; j_call: TRBJ2-1; d_call: -; cdr3_aa: CSAAIVAEQFF; cdr3_nt: TGCAGTGCAGCGATAGTTGCTGAGCAGTTCTTC
clone_size: -; v_call: TRBV10-1; j_call: TRBJ2-5; d_call: -; cdr3_aa: CASSDYSEDQETQYF; cdr3_nt: TGCGCCAGCAGTGATTACTCGGAGGACCAAGAGACCCAGTACTTC
clone_size: -; v_call: TRBV30; j_call: TRBJ2-1; d_call: -; cdr3_aa: CAWSVRRTGVFYNEQFF; cdr3_nt: TGTGCCTGGAGTGTACGCCGGACGGGAGTTTTCTACAATGAGCAGTTCTTC
clone_size: -; v_call: TRBV14; j_call: TRBJ2-3; d_call: TRBD1; cdr3_aa: CASSQVGFGQGFTDTQYF; cdr3_nt: TGTGCCAGCAGCCAAGTAGGCTTCGGACAGGGATTCACAGATACGCAGTATTTT
clone_size: -; v_call: TRBV5-1; j_call: TRBJ2-7; d_call: -; cdr3_aa: CASSLNQGIRSYEQYF; cdr3_nt: TGCGCCAGCAGCCTTAATCAGGGTATTCGGTCCTACGAGCAGTACTTC
clone_size: once; v_call: TRBV28; j_call: TRBJ1-5; d_call: TRBD1; cdr3_aa: CASSARQGLDQPQHF; cdr3_nt: TGTGCCAGCAGTGCTCGACAGGGGTTGGATCAGCCCCAGCATTTT
clone_size: few; v_call: TRBV6-1; j_call: TRBJ2-7; d_call: TRBD1; cdr3_aa: CASSETGIHEQYF; cdr3_nt: TGTGCCAGCAGTGAGACAGGGATCCACGAGCAGTACTTC
clone_size: -; v_call: TRBV30; j_call: TRBJ2-7; d_call: -; cdr3_aa: CAWSSRYPQQYF; cdr3_nt: TGTGCCTGGAGCTCCAGGTATCCCCAGCAGTACTTC
clone_size: -; v_call: TRBV27; j_call: TRBJ1-2; d_call: TRBD1; cdr3_aa: CASSLEGTGYGYTF; cdr3_nt: TGTGCCAGCAGTTTAGAAGGGACAGGGTATGGCTACACCTTC
clone_size: many; v_call: TRBV7-3; j_call: TRBJ2-1; d_call: -; cdr3_aa: CASSLRDSDPNEQFF; cdr3_nt: TGTGCCAGCAGCCTCAGGGACTCCGACCCTAATGAGCAGTTCTTC
clone_size: few; v_call: TRBV2; j_call: TRBJ1-1; d_call: TRBD1; cdr3_aa: CASRIDRATEAFF; cdr3_nt: TGTGCCAGCAGGATCGACAGGGCCACTGAAGCTTTCTTT
clone_size: -; v_call: TRBV10-2; j_call: TRBJ1-3; d_call: -; cdr3_aa: CASRGSSGNTIYF; cdr3_nt: TGCGCCAGCAGAGGGAGCTCTGGAAACACCATATATTTT
clone_size: -; v_call: TRBV2; j_call: TRBJ2-2; d_call: -; cdr3_aa: CASSDVWDTVNTGELFF; cdr3_nt: TGTGCCAGCAGTGATGTTTGGGACACCGTAAACACCGGGGAGCTGTTTTTT
clone_size: once; v_call: TRBV5-1; j_call: TRBJ2-7; d_call: -; cdr3_aa: CASSLATASHEQYF; cdr3_nt: TGCGCCAGCAGCTTGGCGACAGCTAGTCACGAGCAGTACTTC
clone_size: few; v_call: TRBV28; j_call: TRBJ2-7; d_call: -; cdr3_aa: CASFSSSYEQYF; cdr3_nt: TGTGCCAGCTTCTCTAGCTCCTACGAGCAGTACTTC
clone_size: few; v_call: TRBV18; j_call: TRBJ1-1; d_call: TRBD1; cdr3_aa: CATRQGAEAFF; cdr3_nt: TGTGCCACCAGACAGGGAGCTGAAGCTTTCTTT
clone_size: -; v_call: TRBV10-3; j_call: TRBJ2-3; d_call: TRBD2; cdr3_aa: CAISVGGFTDTQYF; cdr3_nt: TGTGCCATCAGTGTGGGAGGGTTCACAGATACGCAGTATTTT
clone_size: -; v_call: TRBV27; j_call: TRBJ2-7; d_call: TRBD2; cdr3_aa: CASSPDSGLAGVYEQYF; cdr3_nt: TGTGCCAGCAGTCCCGACTCCGGACTAGCGGGAGTTTACGAGCAGTACTTC
clone_size: once; v_call: TRBV6-5; j_call: TRBJ2-1; d_call: -; cdr3_aa: CASSPHGQNEQFF; cdr3_nt: TGTGCCAGCAGTCCCCATGGACAAAATGAGCAGTTCTTC
clone_size: -; v_call: TRBV4-1; j_call: TRBJ2-7; d_call: -; cdr3_aa: CASSQVTGLRVYEQYF; cdr3_nt: TGCGCCAGCAGCCAAGTAACGGGTCTACGGGTCTACGAGCAGTACTTC
clone_size: -; v_call: TRBV2; j_call: TRBJ2-7; d_call: -; cdr3_aa: CASSDRRTVANEQYF; cdr3_nt: TGTGCCAGCAGTGACCGTCGGACAGTCGCTAACGAGCAGTACTTC
clone_size: -; v_call: TRBV27; j_call: TRBJ1-1; d_call: -; cdr3_aa: CASSSKGGGNTEAFF; cdr3_nt: TGTGCCAGCAGTTCCAAAGGAGGAGGGAACACTGAAGCTTTCTTT
clone_size: once; v_call: TRBV27; j_call: TRBJ1-2; d_call: TRBD1; cdr3_aa: CASSLNDRVRYGYTF; cdr3_nt: TGTGCCAGCAGCCTAAACGACAGGGTCCGCTATGGCTACACCTTC
clone_size: -; v_call: TRBV19; j_call: TRBJ2-7; d_call: -; cdr3_aa: CASSMDSNYEQYF; cdr3_nt: TGTGCCAGTAGTATGGACAGCAACTACGAGCAGTACTTC
clone_size: -; v_call: TRBV7-9; j_call: TRBJ2-7; d_call: TRBD2; cdr3_aa: CASSSGTSGRAGNEQYF; cdr3_nt: TGTGCCAGCAGCTCCGGGACTAGCGGGAGGGCCGGCAACGAGCAGTACTTC
clone_size: -; v_call: TRBV7-3; j_call: TRBJ2-3; d_call: -; cdr3_aa: CASSSVGRGSTDTQYF; cdr3_nt: TGTGCCAGCAGCTCCGTTGGGAGGGGGAGCACAGATACGCAGTATTTT
clone_size: -; v_call: TRBV23-1; j_call: TRBJ1-5; d_call: -; cdr3_aa: CASSQSPRVYQPQHF; cdr3_nt: TGCGCCAGCAGTCAATCGCCCAGGGTCTATCAGCCCCAGCATTTT
clone_size: -; v_call: TRBV28; j_call: TRBJ1-3; d_call: TRBD1; cdr3_aa: CASSSGTASGNTIYF; cdr3_nt: TGTGCCAGCAGTTCGGGGACAGCCTCTGGAAACACCATATATTTT